These 31 T cell receptor beta chains came from one sample sequenced in a study of human T cells and chemical hapten exposure. MiXCR was run by TCRdb on the RACE reads, yielding one entry per CDR3 protein. The sample lists about 260,000 distinct CDR3 sequences; approximately 8.6% were seen once. Time point reported: pre-sensitization, week 0. Regarding treatment: therapeutic diphenylcyclopropenone sensitization with weekly scalp DPC. Material: whole blood, obtained in connection with sensitization to the hapten diphenylcyclopropenone (DPC). These receptors were collected from a woman between 40 and 50 years old with alopecia areata. Some clones in this sample may be carry-over from other donors' samples.

In its sample, this clonotype was seen a few times. The chain recombines TRBV11-2 with TRBJ2-2, with TRBD1 as a possible D gene (6 bases). Germline V gives CDR1 SGHAT, CDR2 FQNNGV. V dropped 5 bases and J dropped 4 bases, with 14 bases sitting between them. This CDR3 has 15 residues. The CDR3 protein is CASSLRGTSTGELFF. In DNA form, the CDR3 reads TGTGCCAGCAGCCTACGAGGGACAAGCACCGGGGAGCTGTTTTTT.

This clonotype appeared a few times. The rearrangement joins TRBV10-3 to TRBJ2-7; 12 nucleotides agree with TRBD2. V gave up 5 bases and J gave up 4 bases; unmatched junction bases: 6. This CDR3 contains 15 residues. Germline CDR1 reads ENHRY; CDR2 reads SYGVKD. The CDR3 sequence: CAISPTSGRSYEQYF. CDR3 nucleotide sequence: TGTGCCATCAGTCCGACTAGCGGGAGAAGTTACGAGCAGTACTTC.

This chain joins TRBV4-2 and TRBJ1-5; D is ambiguous. V was cut by 0 bases and J by 6 bases, with 12 bases left in between. The CDR3 is made up of 15 amino acids. From germline, CDR1 is LGHNA and CDR2 YNFKEQ. The CDR3 nucleotides are TGTGCCAGCAGCCAAGAAGGCGAAGGTCGTCAGCCCCAGCATTTT. Residues: CASSQEGEGRQPQHF.

This clonotype occurred many times. The chain employs TRBV6-2 or TRBV6-3 and TRBJ2-2; D tentatively fits TRBD1 or TRBD2 (5 bases each). CDR1 is MNHEY and CDR2 is SVGEGT in the germline V gene. The CDR3 sequence is 15 residues long. Between the trimmed V and J ends, which lost 4 bases and 2 bases, there was a span of 11 bases. CDR3 loop: CASSLPGDNTGELFF. CDR3 coding DNA: TGTGCCAGCAGTTTGCCCGGGGACAACACCGGGGAGCTGTTTTTT.

The J gene is TRBJ2-7, the V gene TRBV20-1; possibly TRBD2 for D (7 bases). The CDR3 runs to 13 residues. CDR1 DFQATT and CDR2 SNEGSKA come from the germline V gene (reference sequence). V was clipped by 6 bases and J by 4 bases, with 16 bases between them. CDR3 residues: CSAGGGSRYEQYF. Here the CDR3 DNA reads TGCAGTGCCGGGGGCGGGAGTAGGTACGAGCAGTACTTC.

This clonotype has only a few counts. The chain employs TRBV6-2 or TRBV6-3 and TRBJ2-3; D uncertain. The V end was cut by 5 bases, the J end by 6 bases, with 12 bases between. The CDR3 has 13 amino acids. Germline V gene sequence: CDR1 MNHEY, CDR2 SVGEGT. The CDR3 bases are TGTGCCAGCAGTCTTTTAAAGCTGGATACGCAGTATTTT. Protein: CASSLLKLDTQYF.

The chain uses TRBV5-1 and TRBJ2-1; the D gene is possibly TRBD2 (6 bases). CDR3 length equals 15 residues. From germline, CDR1 is SGHRS and CDR2 YFSETQ. The germline V and J ends were trimmed by 2 bases and 3 bases, with 12 bases remaining between them. CDR3 in amino acids: CASSLERAFYNEQFF. The CDR3, as DNA: TGCGCCAGCAGCTTAGAGCGGGCTTTCTACAATGAGCAGTTCTTC.

There are many counts of this clonotype. The V gene is TRBV28, the J gene TRBJ2-1; 9 bases map to TRBD1. CDR1 and CDR2 (germline): MDHEN, SYDVKM. V gave up 8 bases and J gave up 3 bases; unmatched junction bases: 2. The CDR3 runs 13 residues. The CDR3 reads CASDRGNYNEQFF. The CDR3 nucleotides are TGTGCCAGCGACAGGGGGAACTACAATGAGCAGTTCTTC.

This clonotype occurred a few times. The chain employs TRBV28 and TRBJ2-2; D unclear. The CDR3 covers 15 residues. Germline CDR1 reads MDHEN; CDR2 reads SYDVKM. V was shortened by 4 bases and J by 2 bases, with 11 bases between the two germline ends. The CDR3 loop is CASSSPGLNTGELFF. The CDR3 DNA is TGTGCCAGCAGTTCCCCGGGCTTAAACACCGGGGAGCTGTTTTTT. Together with reference TRBV28 and TRBJ2-2, the CDR3 gives the full variable domain: DVKVTQSSRYLVKRTGEKVFLECVQDMDHENMFWYRQDPGLGLRLIYFSYDVKMKEKGDIPEGYSVSREKKERFSLILESASTNQTSMYLCASSSPGLNTGELFFGEGSRLTVL.

There are many counts of this clonotype. The rearrangement joins TRBV28 to TRBJ2-7; 9 bases agree with TRBD1. Looked up from germline, CDR1 is MDHEN and CDR2 is SYDVKM. CDR3 length equals 15 residues. V shed 6 bases, J shed 3 bases, and the junction held 9 bases outside the gene matches. This chain's CDR3 is CASSSPGTGFYEQYF. CDR3 DNA: TGTGCCAGCAGCTCCCCCGGGACAGGGTTCTACGAGCAGTACTTC.

V usage is TRBV10-3 and J usage is TRBJ2-7; D unclear. The length of the CDR3 is 14 residues. CDR1 and CDR2 (germline): ENHRY, SYGVKD. V was clipped by 3 bases and J by 3 bases, with 12 bases between them. CDR3 nucleotides: TGTGCCATCAGTGATGGGTACAGTGACTACGAGCAGTACTTC. This translates into CAISDGYSDYEQYF.

The table lists this clonotype with a few counts. CDR3 amino acids: CASSRYRQGASGYTF. Here the CDR3 DNA reads TGTGCCAGCAGTCGTTATAGACAGGGGGCTTCCGGCTACACCTTC. This chain links TRBV12-3 or TRBV12-4 with TRBJ1-2, with TRBD1 identical over 10 bases. V dropped 5 bases and J dropped 8; count of bases not matched to a gene: 11. The CDR3 has 15 residues.

This clonotype was recorded many times. This chain joins TRBV7-9 and TRBJ1-1; 7 bases agree with TRBD1. This CDR3 spans 13 amino acids. The junction had 2 bases not matched to a gene; V was cut back by 3 bases and J by 4 bases. Germline V lookup: CDR1 SEHNR, CDR2 FQNEAQ (reference sequence). CDR3: CASSFQGVTEAFF. CDR3 DNA sequence: TGTGCCAGCAGCTTCCAGGGGGTCACTGAAGCTTTCTTT.

The V gene is TRBV6-6, the J gene TRBJ2-7, with 8 bases identical to TRBD2. After removal of 6 bases from V and 7 bases from J, the junction contained 11 bases not matched to a gene. The CDR3 runs to 14 residues. Germline loops: CDR1 MNHNY, CDR2 SVGAGI (reference sequence). CDR3 nucleotides: TGTGCCAGCAGACTCTCCACTAGCGGTGGGGAGCAGTACTTC. The encoded protein is CASRLSTSGGEQYF.

This clonotype was recorded a few times. The rearrangement joins TRBV3-1 to TRBJ2-1, with TRBD2 matching over 7 bases. The CDR3 covers 16 residues. The germline V gene encodes CDR1 LGHDT and CDR2 YNNKEL (reference sequence). J lost 7 bases, V lost 2 bases, and 11 bases had no gene match. The CDR3 bases are TGTGCCAGCAGCCAATACAGCCTAGCGGCCTGGAATGAGCAGTTCTTC. Protein sequence: CASSQYSLAAWNEQFF.

The chain couples TRBV5-6 to TRBJ2-2; 8 positions match TRBD2. The V gene end was trimmed by 2 bases and the J gene end by 6 bases; junction bases not matched to a gene: 6. The CDR3 is made up of 15 amino acids. Germline V CDR1 and CDR2: SGHDT, YYEEEE. CDR3: CASSLLAGGPGELFF. CDR3 in DNA: TGTGCCAGCAGCTTACTGGCGGGAGGACCCGGGGAGCTGTTTTTT.

This clonotype occurred a few times. The chain recombines TRBV3-1 with TRBJ2-5; 7 nucleotides align to TRBD2. From germline, CDR1 is LGHDT and CDR2 YNNKEL (reference sequence). V was clipped by 3 bases and J by 3 bases; unmatched bases: 4. There are 14 residues in the CDR3. The CDR3 region is CASSHGGIEETQYF. Here the CDR3 DNA reads TGTGCCAGCAGCCACGGGGGGATAGAAGAGACCCAGTACTTC.

In its sample, this clonotype was seen a few times. This chain links TRBV28 with TRBJ2-2; a weak D match, TRBD1 (5 bases). CDR3 length equals 15 residues. CDR1 is MDHEN, CDR2 SYDVKM, per germline. Trimming cost V 1 base and J 10 bases, with 16 bases left between them. The CDR3, as DNA: TGTGCCAGCAGTTTATCAGGGCAGGGATCAACGGAGCTGTTTTTT. Its translation is CASSLSGQGSTELFF.

This clonotype was detected a few times. V gene TRBV18 combines with J gene TRBJ2-2; D unresolved. The V gene's germline CDR1 is KGHSH and CDR2 LQKENI. The CDR3 consists of 16 residues. Trimming cost V 4 bases and J 5 bases, with 17 bases left between them. The CDR3 sequence: CASSLEVLGNTGELFF. DNA for the CDR3: TGTGCCAGCTCACTCGAAGTGCTGGGGAATACCGGGGAGCTGTTTTTT.

In its sample, this clonotype was seen many times. This chain connects TRBV9 to TRBJ2-7; TRBD2 might be the D (5 bases). Per germline, CDR1 SGDLS and CDR2 YYNGEE. This CDR3 is 16 amino acids long. V was cut by 0 bases and J by 2 bases, with 15 bases left in between. Here the CDR3 reads CASSVGPARGTYEQYF. CDR3 DNA: TGTGCCAGCAGCGTAGGACCCGCCCGGGGTACCTACGAGCAGTACTTC. The full variable domain, in which reference TRBV9 and TRBJ2-7 provide the parts outside the CDR3, is DSGVTQTPKHLITATGQRVTLRCSPRSGDLSVYWYQQSLDQGLQFLIQYYNGEERAKGNILERFSAQQFPDLHSELNLSSLELGDSALYFCASSVGPARGTYEQYFGPGTRLTVT.

The genes are TRBV6-6 and TRBJ1-1; perhaps TRBD1 as D (5 bases). The length of the CDR3 is 13 residues. V was pared by 2 bases and J by 6 bases, with 10 bases between. Germline V lookup: CDR1 MNHNY, CDR2 SVGAGI (reference sequence). DNA for the CDR3: TGTGCCAGCAGTTACATGGGGGGGGCTGAAGCTTTCTTT. Protein: CASSYMGGAEAFF.

This clonotype occurred many times. The chain links TRBV28 to TRBJ2-1; no definite D call. CDR3 length: 16 amino acids. From germline, CDR1 is MDHEN and CDR2 SYDVKM. V lost 4 bases and J lost 0, with 13 bases in between. The CDR3 DNA reads TGTGCCAGCAGTTCCCCTGTGTCTAGCTCCTACAATGAGCAGTTCTTC. Translating it yields CASSSPVSSSYNEQFF.

This clonotype was detected only a few times. The chain combines TRBV4-2 with TRBJ1-3; D is possibly TRBD1 (5 bases). V dropped 2 bases and J dropped 1 base, with 15 bases sitting between them. Germline assignment: CDR1 LGHNA and CDR2 YNFKEQ. This CDR3 comprises 17 residues. For the CDR3, the DNA is TGTGCCAGCAGCCAAAACCCGCAGGGTGTGTCTGGAAACACCATATATTTT. This sequence encodes CASSQNPQGVSGNTIYF.

This clonotype was seen a few times. J is TRBJ1-5 and V is TRBV6-2 or TRBV6-3, with 7 bases aligning to TRBD1. This CDR3 spans 14 amino acids. The junction had 8 bases not matched to a gene; V was cut back by 5 bases and J by 7 bases. CDR1 and CDR2 (germline): MNHEY, SVGEGT. The chain's CDR3 is CASSPGSRGQPQHF. Written as DNA, the CDR3 is TGTGCCAGCAGTCCAGGGTCCAGGGGGCAGCCCCAGCATTTT.

The V gene is TRBV20-1, the J gene TRBJ2-1; 10 bases align to TRBD2. The CDR3 spans 16 residues. Trimming took 0 bases from V and 7 from J; bases not matched to a gene: 9. Germline values: CDR1 DFQATT, CDR2 SNEGSKA (reference sequence). For the CDR3, the DNA is TGCAGTGCTAGAGATCTGGCTAGCGGGAGTTGGAATGAGCAGTTCTTC. It translates to CSARDLASGSWNEQFF.

The rearrangement links TRBV9 to TRBJ2-7, with no clear D. The germline V gene encodes CDR1 SGDLS and CDR2 YYNGEE. The ends were cut back, 0 bases at V and 0 bases at J, with 13 bases in the middle. This CDR3 is 16 amino acids long. The CDR3 loop is CASSVATAATSYEQYF. The CDR3 DNA reads as TGTGCCAGCAGCGTAGCTACTGCGGCTACCTCCTACGAGCAGTACTTC.

The chain is built from TRBV18 and TRBJ2-5; D may be TRBD1 (6 bases). This CDR3 is 13 amino acids long. CDR1 is KGHSH, CDR2 LQKENI, per germline. V lost 5 bases and J lost 7, with 14 bases in between. The CDR3 spells CASSTDSWGTQYF. The DNA for the CDR3 is TGTGCCAGCTCAACGGACAGCTGGGGGACCCAGTACTTC.

This clonotype was recorded many times. The chain joins TRBV15 to TRBJ2-7, with 9 bases lining up with TRBD1. The junction had 9 bases not matched to a gene; V was cut back by 3 bases and J by 6 bases. This CDR3 region has 15 residues. Germline values: CDR1 LNHNV, CDR2 YYDKDF (reference sequence). In DNA form, the CDR3 reads TGTGCCACCAGCAGGGAACCCGGGACAGGGACCGAGCAGTACTTC. This gives the protein CATSREPGTGTEQYF.

This clonotype was recorded many times. The rearrangement joins TRBV5-5 to TRBJ1-2; maybe TRBD1 (6 bases). CDR1 is SGHKS and CDR2 is YYEKEE in the germline V gene (reference sequence). This CDR3 contains 13 residues. Deletions cut 4 bases from V and 6 bases from J, with 13 bases between. The CDR3, as DNA: TGTGCCAGCAGCGTCAGACAGGAACATGGCTACACCTTC. Translation gives CASSVRQEHGYTF.

This clonotype has more than one count but fewer than ten. This rearrangement joins TRBV12-3 or TRBV12-4 to TRBJ1-2; weak D call: TRBD1 (5 bases). This CDR3 comprises 14 residues. Trimming took off 7 bases at V and 4 bases at J, with 16 bases between the two ends. The CDR3 loop reads CASNKAGTTYGYTF. Here the CDR3 DNA reads TGTGCCAGCAACAAAGCCGGGACCACCTATGGCTACACCTTC.

This clonotype was found a few times. The chain joins TRBV12-3 or TRBV12-4 to TRBJ2-5; 15 bases are shared with TRBD2. The CDR3 is made up of 15 amino acids. The ends lost 5 bases at V and 5 bases at J; junction bases unmatched: 3. The CDR3 nucleotides are TGTGCCAGCAGTCCAGGGACTAGCGGGAGGGAGACCCAGTACTTC. Its translation is CASSPGTSGRETQYF.